The next 30 T cell receptor beta chains were all read from a single sample in a study of cytomegalovirus exposure and HLA in healthy donors. PCR primers comprised 60 Vbeta and 13 Jbeta primers. Profiled with immunoSEQ multiplex PCR; TCRdb holds only in-frame clones, not every one. Among under 110,000 clones, under 85% were seen once, and the ten largest hold under 2%. Specimen: PBMCs. The receptors originated from a woman aged 40 to 49 in good health and CMV-seronegative.

The chain recombines TRBV6-5 with TRBJ2-7; TRBD1 agrees at 8 bases. CDR1 MNHEY and CDR2 SVGAGI come from the germline V gene. V dropped 1 base and J dropped 1; count of bases not matched to a gene: 3. The CDR3 covers 15 residues. This CDR3 reads CASSYWTGRSYEQYF. The CDR3 DNA follows: TGTGCCAGCAGTTACTGGACAGGGCGGTCCTACGAGCAGTACTTC.

V and J are TRBV29-1 and TRBJ2-1; a weak D match, TRBD1 (5 bases). The V end was cut by 1 base, the J end by 3 bases, with 10 bases between. The length of the CDR3 is 14 residues. Germline V CDR1 and CDR2: SQVTM, ANQGSEA. As DNA, the CDR3 is TGCAGCGTTGAAGCTTTCGACAGCTACAATGAGCAGTTCTTC. Translating it yields CSVEAFDSYNEQFF.

The rearrangement joins TRBV5-1 to TRBJ2-7; 10 nucleotides match TRBD1. The germline CDR1 and CDR2 sequences are SGHRS and YFSETQ. The CDR3 contains 17 residues. Unmatched junction bases numbered 12, after V lost 0 bases and J lost 6 bases. This CDR3 reads CASSLGPGTGVSGEQYF. In DNA form, the CDR3 reads TGCGCCAGCAGCTTGGGACCCGGGACAGGGGTTTCGGGCGAGCAGTACTTC.

The chain uses TRBV28 and TRBJ1-1; 8 nucleotides match TRBD1. This CDR3 has 15 amino acids. V dropped 3 bases and J dropped 5; count of bases not matched to a gene: 8. In germline, CDR1 is MDHEN, CDR2 SYDVKM. This CDR3 is CASSFLPTGETEAFF. In DNA, the CDR3 is TGTGCCAGCAGTTTTCTCCCGACAGGGGAAACTGAAGCTTTCTTT.

The V and J genes are TRBV6-1 and TRBJ1-6, with D perhaps matching TRBD1 (6 bases). V lost 4 bases and J lost 6, with 10 bases in between. CDR1 MNHNS and CDR2 SASEGT come from the germline V gene. This CDR3 has 14 amino acids. The CDR3 DNA reads TGTGCCAGCAGTGTACAGGGTGGTAATTCACCCCTCCACTTT. It translates to CASSVQGGNSPLHF.

This clone was picked up one time. J is TRBJ1-5 and V is TRBV7-8; 8 bases match TRBD1. The CDR3 runs to 16 residues. Trimming removed 5 bases from V and 3 bases from J; junction bases left unmatched: 9. The germline V gene encodes CDR1 SGHVS and CDR2 FQNEAQ. CDR3 loop: CASSPLPDRANQPQHF. In nucleotides, the CDR3 is TGTGCCAGCAGCCCACTCCCGGACAGGGCCAATCAGCCCCAGCATTTT.

The J gene is TRBJ2-7, the V gene TRBV18, with D perhaps matching TRBD1 (5 bases). Trimming took 5 bases from V and 6 from J, leaving 11 bases between them. The germline V gene encodes CDR1 KGHSH and CDR2 LQKENI. The CDR3 extends over 12 amino acids. Written as DNA, the CDR3 is TGTGCCAGCTCAGACGCAGGGCCCGAGCAGTACTTC. It is translated as CASSDAGPEQYF.

J is TRBJ2-1 and V is TRBV28, with a possible D match to TRBD2 (6 bases). The ends were cut back, 3 bases at V and 3 bases at J, with 18 bases in the middle. This CDR3 contains 17 residues. Germline CDR1 MDHEN, CDR2 SYDVKM. The CDR3 loop is CASSFVSGTLLYNEQFF. In DNA, the CDR3 is TGTGCCAGCAGTTTTGTTAGCGGCACCCTCCTCTACAATGAGCAGTTCTTC.

This chain links TRBV11-3 with TRBJ2-3; TRBD1 matches at 8 bases. Trimming cost V 5 bases and J 4 bases; bases outside gene matches: 8. The CDR3 contains 15 residues. CDR1 SGHNT and CDR2 YENEEA come from the germline V gene. The CDR3 loop is CASSPGPGGSDTQYF. The CDR3 nucleotides are TGTGCCAGCAGCCCCGGACCAGGGGGCTCAGATACGCAGTATTTT.

Concerning this clone: Germline is not matched at one junction end, which may reflect a read error. The chain is built from TRBV7-9 and TRBJ2-1, with 8 nucleotides matching TRBD1. This CDR3 contains 13 residues. Germline V gene sequence: CDR1 SEHNR, CDR2 FQNEAQ (reference sequence). CDR3 in amino acids: CSSSSGTGGWQFF. In DNA form, the CDR3 reads TGTTCCAGCAGCTCGGGTACAGGGGGGTGGCAGTTCTTC.

The chain has TRBV2 and TRBJ2-5, with 7 bases matching TRBD2. The V and J ends lost 5 bases and 1 base, in that order; junction bases with no gene match: 4. The CDR3 totals 14 residues. The germline CDR1 and CDR2 sequences are SNHLY and FYNNEI. The CDR3 here is CASSWSGIQETQYF. CDR3 in DNA: TGTGCCAGCAGTTGGAGCGGGATCCAAGAGACCCAGTACTTC.

The chain joins TRBV7-3 to TRBJ2-7; D might be TRBD2 (6 bases). Germline V gene sequence: CDR1 SGHTA, CDR2 FQGTGA. The length of the CDR3 is 17 residues. The germline V and J ends were trimmed by 4 bases and 0 bases, with 19 bases remaining between them. The CDR3 region has the DNA TGTGCCAGCAGCTCGCCGCCGACGGTGACTAGCTCCTACGAGCAGTACTTC. The encoded protein is CASSSPPTVTSSYEQYF.

With regard to this clone: One end of the junction fails to match germline, which may point to a read error. The gene calls are TRBV7-9 and TRBJ1-1; D call uncertain. This CDR3 has 14 amino acids. The germline V gene has CDR1 SEHNR and CDR2 FQNEAQ (reference sequence). DNA for the CDR3: TGTTCCAGCAGCTTATCGTCAGGGAACACTGAAGCTTTCTTT. This translates into CSSSLSSGNTEAFF.

About this clone: In the same sample, other DNA sequences code for this CDR3. The chain recombines TRBV5-1 with TRBJ2-6; a weak D match, TRBD1 (6 bases). V was clipped by 3 bases and J by 0 bases, with 16 bases between them. The CDR3 totals 18 residues. Germline CDR1 and CDR2: SGHRS and YFSETQ. CDR3 residues: CASSSQGMATSGANVLTF. CDR3 bases: TGCGCCAGCAGCTCACAGGGAATGGCTACCTCTGGGGCCAACGTCCTGACTTTC. The variable domain in full, completed from reference TRBV5-1 and TRBJ2-6, reads KAGVTQTPRYLIKTRGQQVTLSCSPISGHRSVSWYQQTPGQGLQFLFEYFSETQRNKGNFPGRFSGRQFSNSRSEMNVSTLELGDSALYLCASSSQGMATSGANVLTFGAGSRLTVL.

V gene TRBV7-2 combines with J gene TRBJ2-1; D possibly corresponds to TRBD1 (5 bases). V dropped 1 base and J dropped 9 bases, with 16 bases sitting between them. In germline, CDR1 is SGHTA, CDR2 FQGNSA. The CDR3 extends over 15 amino acids. The CDR3 region is CASSLENTGVGEQFF. Written as DNA, the CDR3 is TGTGCCAGCAGCTTAGAGAACACAGGTGTCGGTGAGCAGTTCTTC. Drawing the rest from reference TRBV7-2 and TRBJ2-1, the complete variable domain is GAGVSQSPSNKVTEKGKDVELRCDPISGHTALYWYRQSLGQGLEFLIYFQGNSAPDKSGLPSDRFSAERTGGSVSTLTIQRTQQEDSAVYLCASSLENTGVGEQFFGPGTRLTVL.

The CDR3 DNA is TGTGCCAGTAGCCCACCGGGGGGAGAGACCCAGTACTTC. Translation: CASSPPGGETQYF. The chain joins TRBV19 to TRBJ2-5, with 7 bases that match TRBD2. Per the germline V gene, CDR1 is LNHDA and CDR2 is SQIVND (reference sequence). The CDR3 consists of 13 residues. V was clipped by 6 bases and J by 4 bases; unmatched bases: 5.

The table lists this clone with a few counts. The CDR3 sequence: CASSGGGRGGGYTF. The CDR3 DNA reads TGTGCCAGCAGTGGAGGGGGCAGGGGAGGAGGCTACACCTTC. The chain couples TRBV6-5 to TRBJ1-2; 7 nucleotides match TRBD1. This CDR3 is 14 amino acids long. Losses at the gene ends were 5 bases for V and 8 bases for J; bases not matched to a gene: 11. From germline, CDR1 is MNHEY and CDR2 SVGAGI.

V usage is TRBV19 and J usage is TRBJ2-1; possibly TRBD1 for D (6 bases). Between the trimmed V and J ends, which lost 3 bases and 9 bases, there was a span of 18 bases. This CDR3 is 15 amino acids long. Germline V lookup: CDR1 LNHDA, CDR2 SQIVND (reference sequence). This CDR3 reads CASSIQGSGWGEQFF. Written as DNA, the CDR3 is TGTGCCAGTAGTATTCAGGGGAGTGGTTGGGGTGAGCAGTTCTTC. The full variable domain, with the rest looked up from reference TRBV19 and TRBJ2-1, is DGGITQSPKYLFRKEGQNVTLSCEQNLNHDAMYWYRQDPGQGLRLIYYSQIVNDFQKGDIAEGYSVSREKKESFPLTVTSAQKNPTAFYLCASSIQGSGWGEQFFGPGTRLTVL.

As DNA, the CDR3 is TGTGCCAGCAGTACTTCTAGCGGGGGGGCCACAGATACGCAGTATTTT. Translation: CASSTSSGGATDTQYF. This chain connects TRBV25-1 to TRBJ2-3; 12 bases match TRBD2. CDR3 length: 16 residues. Germline-derived CDR1 and CDR2 are MGHDK and SYGVNS. The ends lost 5 bases at V and 2 bases at J; junction bases unmatched: 5.

This chain links TRBV10-1 with TRBJ2-1, with a possible D match to TRBD2 (6 bases). Germline loops: CDR1 WNHNN, CDR2 SYGVQD (reference sequence). The ends were cut back, 2 bases at V and 5 bases at J, with 13 bases in the middle. This CDR3 is 15 amino acids long. The CDR3 region is CASSEGTGYNNEQFF. The CDR3 bases are TGCGCCAGCAGTGAGGGGACTGGCTATAACAATGAGCAGTTCTTC.

The chain has TRBV15 and TRBJ2-7, with D possibly TRBD2 on 5 matching bases. The CDR3 contains 15 residues. Germline CDR1 LNHNV, CDR2 YYDKDF (reference sequence). V lost 0 bases to trimming and J lost 3 bases, with 12 bases between them. As DNA, the CDR3 is TGTGCCACCAGCAGAGACCTGCTAGCCAGCTACGAGCAGTACTTC. It translates to CATSRDLLASYEQYF.

The chain employs TRBV6-5 and TRBJ1-6, with TRBD1 as a possible D gene (6 bases). Germline CDR1 is MNHEY and CDR2 is SVGAGI. The CDR3 extends over 16 amino acids. The V end lost 2 bases, the J end lost 11 bases, and 19 bases lay between the germline ends. The CDR3 sequence: CASSYNSGGEGTPLHF. The CDR3 nucleotides are TGTGCCAGCAGTTACAATTCGGGGGGCGAGGGTACACCCCTCCACTTT.

The rearrangement links TRBV5-6 to TRBJ2-1, with 8 bases matching TRBD2. Germline CDR1 SGHDT, CDR2 YYEEEE. The CDR3 contains 17 residues. V trimming: 0 bases; J trimming: 6 bases; junction bases outside the gene matches: 11. The CDR3 protein is CASSLEFAGGASNEQFF. CDR3 bases: TGTGCCAGCAGCTTGGAATTCGCCGGGGGGGCCTCCAATGAGCAGTTCTTC.

This clone showed up just once. V gene TRBV5-1 combines with J gene TRBJ1-2; D is unresolved. V was pared by 0 bases and J by 2 bases, with 5 bases between. CDR1 SGHRS and CDR2 YFSETQ come from the germline V gene. CDR3 length: 13 amino acids. This CDR3 is CASSLDGNYGYTF. For the CDR3, the DNA is TGCGCCAGCAGCTTGGACGGGAACTATGGCTACACCTTC.

The chain carries TRBV5-1 and TRBJ2-5, with 7 bases that match TRBD2. Germline V gives CDR1 SGHRS, CDR2 YFSETQ. This CDR3 comprises 14 residues. The ends lost 1 base at V and 4 bases at J; junction bases unmatched: 4. CDR3 loop: CASSLHGGGETQYF. DNA for the CDR3: TGCGCCAGCAGCTTGCATGGGGGGGGAGAGACCCAGTACTTC.

The rearrangement uses TRBV5-1 and TRBJ2-7; D perhaps matches TRBD1 (5 bases). V shed 1 base and J shed 4 bases, with 12 bases lying between them. The germline V gene has CDR1 SGHRS and CDR2 YFSETQ. CDR3 length equals 14 residues. This chain's CDR3 is CASSLNGRVYEQYF. The CDR3 DNA follows: TGCGCCAGCAGCTTGAACGGCAGGGTATACGAGCAGTACTTC.

A note on this clone: The sample contains more than one DNA sequence encoding this CDR3. This chain uses TRBV7-9 with TRBJ1-5; possibly TRBD1 for D (5 bases). This CDR3 is 13 amino acids long. Trimming removed 2 bases at V and 6 bases at J, with 8 bases between. Germline assignment: CDR1 SEHNR and CDR2 FQNEAQ (reference sequence). CDR3 DNA sequence: TGTGCCAGCAGCTTAACCGGGGGTCAGCCCCAGCATTTT. Protein sequence: CASSLTGGQPQHF. Filled out from reference TRBV7-9 and TRBJ1-5, the complete variable domain reads DTGVSQNPRHKITKRGQNVTFRCDPISEHNRLYWYRQTLGQGPEFLTYFQNEAQLEKSRLLSDRFSAERPKGSFSTLEIQRTEQGDSAMYLCASSLTGGQPQHFGDGTRLSIL.

The chain has TRBV7-3 and TRBJ1-1; D unresolved. V gave up 4 bases and J gave up 1 base, with 7 bases separating them. The CDR3 length is 13 residues. CDR1 and CDR2 (germline): SGHTA, FQGTGA. The CDR3 region has the DNA TGTGCCAGCAGCTCCGGAGCGAACACTGAAGCTTTCTTT. The encoded protein is CASSSGANTEAFF.

CDR3 amino acids: CASWPPSFLDSHSLTDTQYF. The CDR3 DNA reads as TGTGCCAGCTGGCCACCTAGCTTTTTGGATAGCCACTCCCTCACAGATACGCAGTATTTT. This chain connects TRBV9 to TRBJ2-3, with D maybe TRBD2 (5 bases). This CDR3 is built from 20 residues. V lost 7 bases, J lost 2 bases, and 32 bases lay in between. CDR1 SGDLS and CDR2 YYNGEE come from the germline V gene.

This clone was observed a handful of times. The CDR3 nucleotides are TGTGCCAGCAGATTGACAGGGGAACCCGGGGAGCTGTTTTTT. Translation gives CASRLTGEPGELFF. This rearrangement joins TRBV11-1 to TRBJ2-2; TRBD1 matches at 8 bases. Germline CDR1 SGHAT, CDR2 FQDESV (reference sequence). This CDR3 region has 14 residues. V shed 6 bases and J 6 bases; nucleotides not matched to a gene: 6.